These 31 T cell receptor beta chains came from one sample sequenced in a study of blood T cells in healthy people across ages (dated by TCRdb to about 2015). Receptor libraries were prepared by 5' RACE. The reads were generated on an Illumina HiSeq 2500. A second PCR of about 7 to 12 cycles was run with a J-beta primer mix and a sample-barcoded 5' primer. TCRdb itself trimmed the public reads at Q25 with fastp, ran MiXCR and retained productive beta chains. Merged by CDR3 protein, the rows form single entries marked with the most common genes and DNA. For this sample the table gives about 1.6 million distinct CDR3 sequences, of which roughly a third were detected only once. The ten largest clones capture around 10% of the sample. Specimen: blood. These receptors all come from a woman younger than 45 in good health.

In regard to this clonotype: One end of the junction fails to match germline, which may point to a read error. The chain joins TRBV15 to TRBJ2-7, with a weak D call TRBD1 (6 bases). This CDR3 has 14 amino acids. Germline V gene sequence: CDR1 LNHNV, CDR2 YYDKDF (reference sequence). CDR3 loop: CAASPGRGGYEQYF. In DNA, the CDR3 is TGTGCCGCCAGCCCAGGCAGGGGTGGCTACGAGCAGTACTTC.

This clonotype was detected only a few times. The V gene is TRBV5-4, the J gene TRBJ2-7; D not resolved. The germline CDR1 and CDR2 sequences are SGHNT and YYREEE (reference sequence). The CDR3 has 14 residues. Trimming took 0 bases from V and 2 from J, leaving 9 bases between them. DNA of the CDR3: TGTGCCAGCAGCTTGGACACATCAACCTACGAGCAGTACTTC. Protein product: CASSLDTSTYEQYF.

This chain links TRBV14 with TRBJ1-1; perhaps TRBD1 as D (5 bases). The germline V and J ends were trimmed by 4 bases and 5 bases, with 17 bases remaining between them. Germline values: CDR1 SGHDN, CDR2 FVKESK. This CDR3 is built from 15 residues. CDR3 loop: CASSPDRDRSTEAFF. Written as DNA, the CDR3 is TGTGCCAGCAGCCCCGACCGGGACCGAAGTACTGAAGCTTTCTTT.

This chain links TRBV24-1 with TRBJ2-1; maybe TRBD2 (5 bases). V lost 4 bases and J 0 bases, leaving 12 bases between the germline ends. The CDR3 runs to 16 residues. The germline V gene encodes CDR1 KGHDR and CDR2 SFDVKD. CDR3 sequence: CATSDPSGTSYNEQFF. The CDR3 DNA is TGTGCCACCAGTGACCCAAGCGGAACCTCCTACAATGAGCAGTTCTTC.

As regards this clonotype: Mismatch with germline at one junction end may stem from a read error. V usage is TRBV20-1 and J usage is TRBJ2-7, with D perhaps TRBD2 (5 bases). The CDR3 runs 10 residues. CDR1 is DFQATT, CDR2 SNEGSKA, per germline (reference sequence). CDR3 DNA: TGCACTGCTAGAGGGCACGAGCAGTACTTC. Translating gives CTARGHEQYF.

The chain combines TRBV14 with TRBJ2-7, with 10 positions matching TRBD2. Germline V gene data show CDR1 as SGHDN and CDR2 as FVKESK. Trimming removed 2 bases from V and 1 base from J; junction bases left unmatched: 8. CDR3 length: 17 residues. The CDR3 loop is CASSQLLTSGFSYEQYF. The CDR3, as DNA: TGTGCCAGCAGCCAACTTCTGACTAGCGGGTTTTCCTACGAGCAGTACTTC.

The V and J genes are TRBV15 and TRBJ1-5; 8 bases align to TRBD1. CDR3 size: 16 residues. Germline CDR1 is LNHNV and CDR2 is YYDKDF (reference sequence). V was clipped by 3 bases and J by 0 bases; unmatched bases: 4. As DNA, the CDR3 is TGTGCCACCAGCAGTGCGGACAGGGCTAGCAATCAGCCCCAGCATTTT. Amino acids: CATSSADRASNQPQHF. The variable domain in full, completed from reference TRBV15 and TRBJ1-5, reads DAMVIQNPRYQVTQFGKPVTLSCSQTLNHNVMYWYQQKSSQAPKLLFHYYDKDFNNEADTPDNFQSRRPNTSFCFLDIRSPGLGDTAMYLCATSSADRASNQPQHFGDGTRLSIL.

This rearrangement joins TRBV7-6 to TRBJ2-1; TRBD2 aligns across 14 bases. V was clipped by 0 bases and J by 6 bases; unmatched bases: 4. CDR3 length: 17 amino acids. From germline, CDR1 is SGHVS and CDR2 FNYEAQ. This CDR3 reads CASSLAPGTSGSNEQFF. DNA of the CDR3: TGTGCCAGCAGCTTAGCTCCCGGGACTAGCGGGAGCAATGAGCAGTTCTTC. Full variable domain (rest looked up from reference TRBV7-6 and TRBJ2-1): GAGVSQSPRYKVTKRGQDVALRCDPISGHVSLYWYRQALGQGPEFLTYFNYEAQQDKSGLPNDRFSAERPEGSISTLTIQRTEQRDSAMYRCASSLAPGTSGSNEQFFGPGTRLTVL.

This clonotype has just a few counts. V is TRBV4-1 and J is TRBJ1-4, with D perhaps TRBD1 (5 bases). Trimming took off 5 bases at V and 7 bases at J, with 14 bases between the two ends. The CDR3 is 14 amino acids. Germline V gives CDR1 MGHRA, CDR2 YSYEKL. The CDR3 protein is CASSVDQGREKLFF. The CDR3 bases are TGCGCCAGCAGCGTCGACCAGGGTCGTGAAAAACTGTTTTTT.

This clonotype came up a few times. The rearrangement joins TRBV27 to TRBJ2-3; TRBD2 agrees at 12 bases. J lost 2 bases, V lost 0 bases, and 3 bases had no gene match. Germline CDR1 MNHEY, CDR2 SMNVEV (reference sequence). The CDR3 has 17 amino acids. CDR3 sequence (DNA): TGTGCCAGCAGTTTATCGACTAGCGGGGGACCCACAGATACGCAGTATTTT. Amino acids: CASSLSTSGGPTDTQYF.

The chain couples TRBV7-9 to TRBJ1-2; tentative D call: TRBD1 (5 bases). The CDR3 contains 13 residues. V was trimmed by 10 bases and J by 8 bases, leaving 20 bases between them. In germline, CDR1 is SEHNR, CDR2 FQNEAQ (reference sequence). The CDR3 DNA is TGTGCCATGTCGGGGGGGTTTTCTTTGGGCTACACCTTC. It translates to CAMSGGFSLGYTF.

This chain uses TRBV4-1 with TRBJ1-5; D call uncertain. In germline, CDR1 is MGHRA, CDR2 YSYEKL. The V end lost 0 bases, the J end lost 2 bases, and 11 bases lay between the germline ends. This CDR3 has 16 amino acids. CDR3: CASSQDVGKGNQPQHF. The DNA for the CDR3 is TGCGCCAGCAGCCAAGATGTGGGGAAAGGCAATCAGCCCCAGCATTTT.

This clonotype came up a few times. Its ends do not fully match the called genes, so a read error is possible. This CDR3 is CTSRAGPISYEQYF. For the CDR3, the DNA is TGTACCAGCAGGGCGGGACCCATCTCCTACGAGCAGTACTTC. V and J are TRBV5-5 and TRBJ2-7; D perhaps matches TRBD2 (6 bases). The length of the CDR3 is 14 residues. From germline, CDR1 is SGHKS and CDR2 YYEKEE (reference sequence).

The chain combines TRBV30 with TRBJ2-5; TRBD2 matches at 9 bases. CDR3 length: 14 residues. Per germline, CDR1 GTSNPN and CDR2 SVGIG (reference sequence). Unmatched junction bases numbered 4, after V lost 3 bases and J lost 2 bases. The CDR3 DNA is TGTGCCTGGAGAACTCTAGCGGGGCAAGAGACCCAGTACTTC. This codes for CAWRTLAGQETQYF.

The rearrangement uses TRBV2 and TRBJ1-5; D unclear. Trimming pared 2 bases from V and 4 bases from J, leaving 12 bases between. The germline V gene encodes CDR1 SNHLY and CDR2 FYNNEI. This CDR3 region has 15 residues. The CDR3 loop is CASSEMISGNQPQHF. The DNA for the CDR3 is TGTGCCAGCAGTGAAATGATTTCGGGGAATCAGCCCCAGCATTTT.

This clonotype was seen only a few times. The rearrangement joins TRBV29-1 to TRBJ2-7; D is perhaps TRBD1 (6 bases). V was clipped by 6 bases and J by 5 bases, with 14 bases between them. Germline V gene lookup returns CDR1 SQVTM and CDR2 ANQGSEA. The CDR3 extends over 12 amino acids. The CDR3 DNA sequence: TGCAGCGTCCACAGGGATAACGACGAGCAGTACTTC. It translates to CSVHRDNDEQYF.

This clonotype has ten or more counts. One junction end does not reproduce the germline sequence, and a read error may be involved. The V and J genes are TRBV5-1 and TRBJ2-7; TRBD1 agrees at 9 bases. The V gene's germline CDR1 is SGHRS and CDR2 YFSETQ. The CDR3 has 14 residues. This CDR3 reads CASSLPGQGYEQYF. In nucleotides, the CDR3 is TGTGCCAGCAGCCTGCCGGGACAGGGATACGAGCAGTACTTC.

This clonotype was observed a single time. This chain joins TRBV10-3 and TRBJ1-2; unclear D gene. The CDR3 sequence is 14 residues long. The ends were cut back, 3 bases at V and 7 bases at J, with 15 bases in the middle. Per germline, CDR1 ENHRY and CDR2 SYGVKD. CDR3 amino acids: CAISEPQRARGYTF. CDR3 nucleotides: TGTGCCATCAGTGAACCCCAGAGGGCCCGTGGCTACACCTTC.

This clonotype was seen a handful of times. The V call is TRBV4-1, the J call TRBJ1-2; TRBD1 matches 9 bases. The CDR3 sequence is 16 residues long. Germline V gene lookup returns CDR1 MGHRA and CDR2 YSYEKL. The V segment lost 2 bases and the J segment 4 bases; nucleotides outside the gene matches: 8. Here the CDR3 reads CASSQPGQGSPYGYTF. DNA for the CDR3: TGCGCCAGCAGCCAACCGGGACAGGGAAGTCCCTATGGCTACACCTTC.

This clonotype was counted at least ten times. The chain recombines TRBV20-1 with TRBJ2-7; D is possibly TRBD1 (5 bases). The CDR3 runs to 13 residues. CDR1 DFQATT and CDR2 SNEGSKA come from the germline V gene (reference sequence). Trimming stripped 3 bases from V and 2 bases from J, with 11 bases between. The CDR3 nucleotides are TGCAGTGCTAGCGTCAGGGCCGCCTACGAGCAGTACTTC. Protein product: CSASVRAAYEQYF.

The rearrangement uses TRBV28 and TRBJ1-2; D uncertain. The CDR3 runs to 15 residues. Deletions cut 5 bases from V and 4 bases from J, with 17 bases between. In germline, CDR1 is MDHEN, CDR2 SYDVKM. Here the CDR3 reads CASSPPAGLIYGYTF. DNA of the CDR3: TGTGCCAGCAGTCCCCCGGCGGGGTTAATCTATGGCTACACCTTC.

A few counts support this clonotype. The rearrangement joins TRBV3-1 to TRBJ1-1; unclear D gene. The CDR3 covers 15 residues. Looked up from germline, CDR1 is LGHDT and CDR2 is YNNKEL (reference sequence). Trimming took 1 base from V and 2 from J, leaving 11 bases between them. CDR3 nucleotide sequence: TGTGCCAGCAGCCAAGGGGGTGTGGGAAACACTGAAGCTTTCTTT. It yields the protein CASSQGGVGNTEAFF.

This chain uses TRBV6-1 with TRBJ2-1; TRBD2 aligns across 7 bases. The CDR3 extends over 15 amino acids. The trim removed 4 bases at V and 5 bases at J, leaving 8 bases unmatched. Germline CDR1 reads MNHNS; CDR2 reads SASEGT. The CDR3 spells CASSVHNGGNNEQFF. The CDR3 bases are TGTGCCAGCAGTGTGCACAACGGGGGGAACAATGAGCAGTTCTTC.

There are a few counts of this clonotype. CDR3 bases: TGTGCCAGCAGCCAAGACTTGTTCAGTCAAGAGACCCAGTACTTC. Its translation is CASSQDLFSQETQYF. The chain links TRBV14 to TRBJ2-5; D call uncertain. CDR1 and CDR2 from the germline V gene are SGHDN and FVKESK. V lost 0 bases to trimming and J lost 2 bases, with 10 bases between them. The CDR3 sequence is 15 residues long.

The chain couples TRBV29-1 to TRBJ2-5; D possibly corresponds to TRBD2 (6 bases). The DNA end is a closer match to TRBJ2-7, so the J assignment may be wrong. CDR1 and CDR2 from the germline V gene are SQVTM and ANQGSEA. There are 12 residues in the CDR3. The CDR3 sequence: CSVDGGEAEQYF. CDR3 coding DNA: TGCAGCGTTGACGGGGGAGAAGCCGAGCAGTACTTC.

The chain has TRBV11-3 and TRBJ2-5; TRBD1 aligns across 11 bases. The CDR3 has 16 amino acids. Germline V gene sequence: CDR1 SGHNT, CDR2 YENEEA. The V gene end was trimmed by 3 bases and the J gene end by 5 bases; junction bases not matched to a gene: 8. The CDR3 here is CASSLSGQGAQETQYF. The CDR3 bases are TGTGCCAGCAGCTTGTCCGGACAGGGGGCGCAGGAGACCCAGTACTTC.

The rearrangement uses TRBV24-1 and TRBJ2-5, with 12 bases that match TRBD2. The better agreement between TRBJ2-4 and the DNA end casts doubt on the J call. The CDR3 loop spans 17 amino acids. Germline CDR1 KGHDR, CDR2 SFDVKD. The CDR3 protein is CATERIASGREKNIQYF. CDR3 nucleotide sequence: TGTGCCACCGAACGGATTGCTAGCGGGAGGGAAAAAAACATTCAGTACTTC.

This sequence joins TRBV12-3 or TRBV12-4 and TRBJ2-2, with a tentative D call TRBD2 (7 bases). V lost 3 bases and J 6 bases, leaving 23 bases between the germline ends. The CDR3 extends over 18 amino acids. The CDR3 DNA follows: TGTGCCAGCAGTTTTTATACCGGGGGGCTCCGAGGTGCCGGGGAGCTGTTTTTT. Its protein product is CASSFYTGGLRGAGELFF.

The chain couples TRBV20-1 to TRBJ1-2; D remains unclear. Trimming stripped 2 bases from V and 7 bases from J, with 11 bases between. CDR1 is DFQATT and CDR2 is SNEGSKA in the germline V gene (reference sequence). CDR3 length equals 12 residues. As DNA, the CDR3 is TGCAGTGCTAGATGGCAGGATGGTGGCTACACCTTC. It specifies CSARWQDGGYTF.

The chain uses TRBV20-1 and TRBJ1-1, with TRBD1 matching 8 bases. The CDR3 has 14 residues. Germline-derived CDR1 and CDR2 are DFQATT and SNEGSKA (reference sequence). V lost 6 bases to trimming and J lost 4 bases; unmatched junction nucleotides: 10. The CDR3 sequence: CSAIRTGKATEAFF. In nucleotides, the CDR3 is TGCAGTGCCATACGGACAGGGAAGGCCACTGAAGCTTTCTTT.

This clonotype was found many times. The CDR3 DNA is TGCAGTGCTAGAGATATACAGGGGCCGTACGAGCAGTACTTC. Translated: CSARDIQGPYEQYF. This rearrangement joins TRBV20-1 to TRBJ2-7; 7 bases line up with TRBD1. The CDR3 consists of 14 residues. Germline CDR1 is DFQATT and CDR2 is SNEGSKA (reference sequence). V gave up 0 bases and J gave up 4 bases; unmatched junction bases: 6.